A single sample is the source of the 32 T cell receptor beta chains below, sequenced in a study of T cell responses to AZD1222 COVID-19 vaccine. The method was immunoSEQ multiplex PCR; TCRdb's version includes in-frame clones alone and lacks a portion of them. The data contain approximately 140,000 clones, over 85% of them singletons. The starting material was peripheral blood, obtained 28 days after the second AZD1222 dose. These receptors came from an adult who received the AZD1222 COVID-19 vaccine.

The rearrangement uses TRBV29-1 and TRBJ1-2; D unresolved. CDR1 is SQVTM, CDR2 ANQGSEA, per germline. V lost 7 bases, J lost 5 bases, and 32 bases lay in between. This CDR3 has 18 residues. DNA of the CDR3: TGCAGCGCCCTCGGGAACGTGGGAGAAGGCCAGGAGGGATATGGCTACACCTTC. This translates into CSALGNVGEGQEGYGYTF. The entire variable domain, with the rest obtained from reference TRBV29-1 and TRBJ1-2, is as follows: SAVISQKPSRDICQRGTSLTIQCQVDSQVTMMFWYRQQPGQSLTLIATANQGSEATYESGFVIDKFPISRPNLTFSTLTVSNMSPEDSSIYLCSALGNVGEGQEGYGYTFGSGTRLTVV.

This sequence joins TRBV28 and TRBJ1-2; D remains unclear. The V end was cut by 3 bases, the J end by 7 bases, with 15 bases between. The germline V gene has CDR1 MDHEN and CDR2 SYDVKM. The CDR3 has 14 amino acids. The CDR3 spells CASSLTGTVGGYTF. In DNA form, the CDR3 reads TGTGCCAGCAGTTTGACGGGCACAGTCGGTGGCTACACCTTC.

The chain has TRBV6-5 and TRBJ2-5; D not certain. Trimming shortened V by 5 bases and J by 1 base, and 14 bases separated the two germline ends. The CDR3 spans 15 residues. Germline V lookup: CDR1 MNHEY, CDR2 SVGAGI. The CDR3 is CASSQLRAGQETQYF. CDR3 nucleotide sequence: TGTGCCAGCAGTCAACTAAGAGCAGGCCAAGAGACCCAGTACTTC.

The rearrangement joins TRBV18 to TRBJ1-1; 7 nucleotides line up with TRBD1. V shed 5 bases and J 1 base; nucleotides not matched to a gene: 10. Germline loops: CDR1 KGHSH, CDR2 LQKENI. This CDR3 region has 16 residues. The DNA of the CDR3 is TGTGCCAGCTCATATCGGAAAGGGGGCCCGAACACTGAAGCTTTCTTT. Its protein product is CASSYRKGGPNTEAFF.

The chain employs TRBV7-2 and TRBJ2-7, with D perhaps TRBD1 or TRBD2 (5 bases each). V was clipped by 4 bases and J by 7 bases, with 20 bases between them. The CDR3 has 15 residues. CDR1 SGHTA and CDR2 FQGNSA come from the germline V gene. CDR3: CASSSPGPNFREQYF. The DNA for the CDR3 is TGTGCCAGCAGCTCCCCGGGACCCAACTTCCGGGAGCAGTACTTC.

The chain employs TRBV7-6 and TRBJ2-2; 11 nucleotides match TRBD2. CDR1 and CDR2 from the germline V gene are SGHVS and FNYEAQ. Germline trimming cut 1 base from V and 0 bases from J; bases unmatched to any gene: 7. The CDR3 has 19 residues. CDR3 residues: CASSLVRVTSGANTGELFF. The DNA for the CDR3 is TGTGCCAGCAGCTTAGTTAGGGTGACTAGCGGGGCGAACACCGGGGAGCTGTTTTTT.

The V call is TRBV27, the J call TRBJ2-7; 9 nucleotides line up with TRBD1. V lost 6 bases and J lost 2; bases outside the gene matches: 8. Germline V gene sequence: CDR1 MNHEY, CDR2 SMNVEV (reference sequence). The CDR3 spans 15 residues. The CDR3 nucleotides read TGTGCCAGCAGCTTCCGGGACAGGGTTGCCTACGAGCAGTACTTC. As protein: CASSFRDRVAYEQYF.

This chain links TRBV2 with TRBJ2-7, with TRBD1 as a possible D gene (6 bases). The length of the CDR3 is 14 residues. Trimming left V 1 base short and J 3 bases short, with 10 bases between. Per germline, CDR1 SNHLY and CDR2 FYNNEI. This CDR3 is CASSEVGRGYEQYF. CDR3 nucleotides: TGTGCCAGCAGTGAAGTGGGCAGGGGCTACGAGCAGTACTTC. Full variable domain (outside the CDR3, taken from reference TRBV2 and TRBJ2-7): EPEVTQTPSHQVTQMGQEVILRCVPISNHLYFYWYRQILGQKVEFLVSFYNNEISEKSEIFDDQFSVERPDGSNFTLKIRSTKLEDSAMYFCASSEVGRGYEQYFGPGTRLTVT.

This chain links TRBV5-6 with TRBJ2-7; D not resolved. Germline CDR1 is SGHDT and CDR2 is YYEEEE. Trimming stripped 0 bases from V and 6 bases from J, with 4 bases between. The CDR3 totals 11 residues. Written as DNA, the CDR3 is TGTGCCAGCAGCTTGGAGTTCGAGCAGTACTTC. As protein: CASSLEFEQYF.

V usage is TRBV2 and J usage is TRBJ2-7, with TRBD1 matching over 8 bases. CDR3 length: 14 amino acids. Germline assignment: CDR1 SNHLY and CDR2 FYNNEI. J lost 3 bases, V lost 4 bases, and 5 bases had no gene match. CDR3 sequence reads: CASSADRGNYEQYF. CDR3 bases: TGTGCCAGCAGTGCCGACAGGGGAAACTACGAGCAGTACTTC.

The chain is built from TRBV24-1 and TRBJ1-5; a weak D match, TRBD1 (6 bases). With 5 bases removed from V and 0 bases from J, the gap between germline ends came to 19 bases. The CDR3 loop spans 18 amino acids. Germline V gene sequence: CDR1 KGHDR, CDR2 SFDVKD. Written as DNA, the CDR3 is TGTGCCACCAGTGCCCCGAGGGGGGATAGTGATAGCAATCAGCCCCAGCATTTT. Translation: CATSAPRGDSDSNQPQHF.

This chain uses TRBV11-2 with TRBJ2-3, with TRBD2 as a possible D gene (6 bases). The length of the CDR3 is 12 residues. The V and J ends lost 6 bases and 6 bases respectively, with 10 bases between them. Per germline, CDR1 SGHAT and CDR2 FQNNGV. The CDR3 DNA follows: TGTGCCAGCAGTTATCGGGAGGATACGCAGTATTTT. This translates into CASSYREDTQYF.

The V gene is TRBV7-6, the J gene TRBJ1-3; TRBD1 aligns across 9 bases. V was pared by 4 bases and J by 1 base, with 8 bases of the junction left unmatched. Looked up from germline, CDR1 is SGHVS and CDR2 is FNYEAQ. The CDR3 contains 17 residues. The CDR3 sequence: CASSSPGQGFSGNTIYF. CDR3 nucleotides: TGTGCCAGCAGCTCTCCGGGACAGGGATTTTCTGGAAACACCATATATTTT.

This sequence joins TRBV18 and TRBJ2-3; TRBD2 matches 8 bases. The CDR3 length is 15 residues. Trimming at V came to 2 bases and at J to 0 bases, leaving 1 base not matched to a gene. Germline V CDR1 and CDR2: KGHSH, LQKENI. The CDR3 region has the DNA TGTGCCAGCTCACCATTAGCGGGGAGCACAGATACGCAGTATTTT. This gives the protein CASSPLAGSTDTQYF.

The CDR3 DNA is TGTGCCAGCAGGAGACAGGGGGCCGACTATGGCTACACCTTC. Protein sequence: CASRRQGADYGYTF. This chain links TRBV27 with TRBJ1-2, with 10 positions matching TRBD1. V shed 6 bases, J shed 3 bases, and the junction held 4 bases outside the gene matches. This CDR3 comprises 14 residues. Germline CDR1 is MNHEY and CDR2 is SMNVEV (reference sequence).

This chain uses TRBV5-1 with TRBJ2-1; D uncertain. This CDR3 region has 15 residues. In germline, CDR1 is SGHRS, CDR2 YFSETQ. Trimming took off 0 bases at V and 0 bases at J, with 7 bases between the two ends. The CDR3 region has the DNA TGCGCCAGCAGCTTGGAGGGTGGCTCCTACAATGAGCAGTTCTTC. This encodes CASSLEGGSYNEQFF.

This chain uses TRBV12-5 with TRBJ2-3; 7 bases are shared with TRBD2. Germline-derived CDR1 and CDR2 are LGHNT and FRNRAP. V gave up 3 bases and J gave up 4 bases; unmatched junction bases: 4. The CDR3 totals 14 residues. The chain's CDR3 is CASGFTAGSDTQYF. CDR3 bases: TGTGCTAGTGGTTTTACAGCGGGGTCAGATACGCAGTATTTT.

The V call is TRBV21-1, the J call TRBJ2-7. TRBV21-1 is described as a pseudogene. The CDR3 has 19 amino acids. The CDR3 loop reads CASSLGADGTLSTSYEQYF. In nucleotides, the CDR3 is TGTGCCAGCAGCCTGGGCGCGGACGGGACCCTTAGTACCTCCTACGAGCAGTACTTC.

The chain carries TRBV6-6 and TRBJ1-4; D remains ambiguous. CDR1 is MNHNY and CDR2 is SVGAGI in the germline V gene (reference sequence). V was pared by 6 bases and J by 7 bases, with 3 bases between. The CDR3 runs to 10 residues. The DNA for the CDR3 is TGTGCCAGCAGGCTTGAAAAACTGTTTTTT. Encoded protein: CASRLEKLFF.

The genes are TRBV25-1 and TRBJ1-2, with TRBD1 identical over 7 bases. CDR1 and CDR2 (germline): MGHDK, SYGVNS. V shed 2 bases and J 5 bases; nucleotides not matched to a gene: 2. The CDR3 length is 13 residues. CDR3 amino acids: CASSEPGGYGYTF. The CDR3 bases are TGTGCCAGCAGTGAACCAGGGGGATATGGCTACACCTTC.

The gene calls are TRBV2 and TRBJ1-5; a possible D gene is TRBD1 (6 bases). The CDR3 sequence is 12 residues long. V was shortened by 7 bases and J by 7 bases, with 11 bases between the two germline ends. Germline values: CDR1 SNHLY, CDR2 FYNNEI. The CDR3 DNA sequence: TGTGCCAGCAAGGTGGACAGCCAGCCCCAGCATTTT. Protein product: CASKVDSQPQHF.

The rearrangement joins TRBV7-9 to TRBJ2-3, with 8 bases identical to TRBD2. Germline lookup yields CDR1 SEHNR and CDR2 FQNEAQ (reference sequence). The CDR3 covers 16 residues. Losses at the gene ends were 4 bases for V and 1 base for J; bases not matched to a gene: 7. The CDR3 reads CASSSGLAGRTDTQYF. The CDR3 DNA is TGTGCCAGCAGCTCGGGATTAGCGGGACGCACAGATACGCAGTATTTT.

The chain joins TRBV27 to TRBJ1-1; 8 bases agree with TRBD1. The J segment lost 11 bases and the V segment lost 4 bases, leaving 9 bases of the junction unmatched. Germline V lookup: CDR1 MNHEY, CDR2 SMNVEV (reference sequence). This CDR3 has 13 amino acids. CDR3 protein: CASSSHLDREAFF. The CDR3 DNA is TGTGCCAGCAGTTCCCATTTGGACAGGGAGGCTTTCTTT.

In nucleotides, the CDR3 is TGTGCCAGCAGTTTACTCCTCGATCAGCCCCAGCATTTT. It specifies CASSLLLDQPQHF. The J gene is TRBJ1-5, the V gene TRBV27; D gene uncertain. The CDR3 sequence is 13 residues long. Germline assignment: CDR1 MNHEY and CDR2 SMNVEV (reference sequence). Trimming removed 2 bases at V and 5 bases at J, with 7 bases between.

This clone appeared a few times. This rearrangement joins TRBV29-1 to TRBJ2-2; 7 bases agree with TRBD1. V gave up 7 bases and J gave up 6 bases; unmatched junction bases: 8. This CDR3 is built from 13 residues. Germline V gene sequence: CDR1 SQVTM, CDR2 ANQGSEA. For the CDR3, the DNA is TGCAGCGGCAGACAGGGTACCCCCGGGGAGCTGTTTTTT. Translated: CSGRQGTPGELFF.

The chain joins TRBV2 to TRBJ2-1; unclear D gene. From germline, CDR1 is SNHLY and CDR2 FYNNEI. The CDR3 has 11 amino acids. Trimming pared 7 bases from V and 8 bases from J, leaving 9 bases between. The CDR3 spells CASTPRDEQFF. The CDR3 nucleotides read TGTGCCAGCACCCCTAGGGATGAGCAGTTCTTC.

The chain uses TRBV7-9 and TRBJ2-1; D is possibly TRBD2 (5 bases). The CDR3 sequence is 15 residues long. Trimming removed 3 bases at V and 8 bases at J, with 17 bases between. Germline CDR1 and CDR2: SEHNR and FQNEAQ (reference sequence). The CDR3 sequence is CASSLDFLGVDEQFF. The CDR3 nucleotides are TGTGCCAGCAGCTTGGACTTCCTCGGGGTCGATGAGCAGTTCTTC.

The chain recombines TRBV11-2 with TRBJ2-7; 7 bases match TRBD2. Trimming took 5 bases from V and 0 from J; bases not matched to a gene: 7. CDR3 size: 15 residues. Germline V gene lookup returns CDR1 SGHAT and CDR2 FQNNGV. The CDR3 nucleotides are TGTGCCAGCAGCCCCCTGGGGGGGGACTCCTACGAGCAGTACTTC. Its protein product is CASSPLGGDSYEQYF.

CDR3 sequence: CASSEGPGNQPQHF. The CDR3 nucleotides read TGTGCCAGTAGCGAAGGCCCAGGCAATCAGCCCCAGCATTTT. The chain combines TRBV19 with TRBJ1-5; D gene ambiguous. The V gene lost 6 bases and the J gene lost 2 bases, with 11 bases spanning the gap. CDR1 and CDR2 (germline): LNHDA, SQIVND (reference sequence). This CDR3 is built from 14 residues.

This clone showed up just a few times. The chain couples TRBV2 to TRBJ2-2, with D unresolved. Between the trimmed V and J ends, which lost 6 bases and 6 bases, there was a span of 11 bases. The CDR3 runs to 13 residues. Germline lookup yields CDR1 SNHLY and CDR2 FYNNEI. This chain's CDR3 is CASSVLDAGELFF. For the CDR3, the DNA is TGTGCCAGCAGCGTCCTGGACGCCGGGGAGCTGTTTTTT.

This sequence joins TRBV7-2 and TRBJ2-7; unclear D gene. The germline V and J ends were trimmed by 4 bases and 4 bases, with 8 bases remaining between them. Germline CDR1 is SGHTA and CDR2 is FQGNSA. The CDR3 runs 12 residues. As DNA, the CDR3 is TGTGCCAGCAGCTCCTTAGGATACGAGCAGTACTTC. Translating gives CASSSLGYEQYF. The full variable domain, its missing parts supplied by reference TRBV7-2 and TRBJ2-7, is GAGVSQSPSNKVTEKGKDVELRCDPISGHTALYWYRQSLGQGLEFLIYFQGNSAPDKSGLPSDRFSAERTGGSVSTLTIQRTQQEDSAVYLCASSSLGYEQYFGPGTRLTVT.

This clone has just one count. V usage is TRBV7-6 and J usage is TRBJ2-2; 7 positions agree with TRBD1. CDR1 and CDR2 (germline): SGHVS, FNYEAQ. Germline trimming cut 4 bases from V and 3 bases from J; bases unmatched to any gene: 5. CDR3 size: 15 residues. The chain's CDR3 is CASSYRGGDTGELFF. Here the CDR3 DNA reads TGTGCCAGCAGCTACAGGGGTGGTGACACCGGGGAGCTGTTTTTT.